A selection of T cell receptor beta chains follows, all from one sample in a study of blood T cell repertoires in COVID-19. Data came from immunoSEQ multiplex PCR; TCRdb stores just in-frame clones and leaves some out. The sample comprises 200,000 to 250,000 clones, roughly 86% of which are singletons, and around 2.9% rests with the top ten. The sequenced material came from peripheral blood. The receptor source for this set is a woman under 40 who had recovered from COVID-19. The CDR3 runs from the conserved cysteine through the conserved F or W. Each record gives: V gene, J gene, CDR3 protein.

v_gene: TRBV5-1; j_gene: TRBJ1-3; CDR3aa: CASSLETGGIDTIYF
v_gene: TRBV7-6; j_gene: TRBJ1-4; CDR3aa: CASSPNIPGVGEKLFF
v_gene: TRBV25-1; j_gene: TRBJ1-4; CDR3aa: CASSDRQGLSEKLFF
v_gene: TRBV27; j_gene: TRBJ1-5; CDR3aa: CASMKNVQGYNQPQHF
v_gene: TRBV7-9; j_gene: TRBJ1-1; CDR3aa: CASSLPGVPNTEAFF
v_gene: TRBV27; j_gene: TRBJ2-7; CDR3aa: CASSLQGPSYEQYF
v_gene: TRBV9; j_gene: TRBJ2-5; CDR3aa: CAIPRTSGVYGETQYF
v_gene: TRBV5-1; j_gene: TRBJ1-6; CDR3aa: CASSLVGSSYNSPLHF
v_gene: TRBV19; j_gene: TRBJ2-7; CDR3aa: CASSIGGRGSREQYF
v_gene: TRBV9; j_gene: TRBJ2-3; CDR3aa: CASSVTPSTDTQYF
v_gene: TRBV6-5; j_gene: TRBJ1-3; CDR3aa: CASSDGTGVGNTIYF
v_gene: TRBV9; j_gene: TRBJ1-1; CDR3aa: CASSHTPGQGPEAFF
v_gene: TRBV10-3; j_gene: TRBJ2-5; CDR3aa: CAISESGLAGHQETQYF
v_gene: TRBV6-5; j_gene: TRBJ1-4; CDR3aa: CASSLGFGGEKLFF
v_gene: TRBV13; j_gene: TRBJ1-2; CDR3aa: CASSLYDSFYGYTF
v_gene: TRBV10-3; j_gene: TRBJ2-3; CDR3aa: CASSGGVVLSTDTQYF
v_gene: TRBV4-2; j_gene: TRBJ1-3; CDR3aa: CASSQDPAGALGGNTIYF
v_gene: TRBV13; j_gene: TRBJ2-5; CDR3aa: CASSSTGTSGGQETQYF
v_gene: TRBV2; j_gene: TRBJ2-1; CDR3aa: CASRAEAAAYNEQFF
v_gene: TRBV7-2; j_gene: TRBJ1-5; CDR3aa: CANSRGVNQPQHF
v_gene: TRBV19; j_gene: TRBJ2-3; CDR3aa: CASSIGGAPDTQYF
v_gene: TRBV10-2; j_gene: TRBJ1-5; CDR3aa: CASTGQGTQPQHF
v_gene: TRBV18; j_gene: TRBJ2-7; CDR3aa: CASSPQPGSGGRTYEQYF
v_gene: TRBV12-3/TRBV12-4; j_gene: TRBJ1-2; CDR3aa: CASSRDFYGYTF
v_gene: TRBV5-4; j_gene: TRBJ1-6; CDR3aa: CASSLGGYNSPLHF
v_gene: TRBV5-4; j_gene: TRBJ2-7; CDR3aa: CASSLVGGGSYEQYF
v_gene: TRBV25-1; j_gene: TRBJ1-6; CDR3aa: CASSGVSYNSPLHF
v_gene: TRBV4-3; j_gene: TRBJ2-7; CDR3aa: CASSQEQDPPYEQYF
v_gene: TRBV30; j_gene: TRBJ1-1; CDR3aa: CAWSPPTPRRTEAFF
v_gene: TRBV6-5; j_gene: TRBJ2-7; CDR3aa: CASRKGVDEQYF
v_gene: TRBV9; j_gene: TRBJ1-1; CDR3aa: CASSPRFDSLNTEAFF
v_gene: TRBV5-5; j_gene: TRBJ2-7; CDR3aa: CASSPGTGVYEQYF
v_gene: TRBV6-2/TRBV6-3; j_gene: TRBJ2-5; CDR3aa: CASGPGLVTTQYF
v_gene: TRBV2; j_gene: TRBJ1-2; CDR3aa: CASRYGQGYGYTF
v_gene: TRBV27; j_gene: TRBJ1-2; CDR3aa: CASSFAGGRSNYGYTF
v_gene: TRBV5-8; j_gene: TRBJ1-1; CDR3aa: CASSFGRVHTEAFF
v_gene: TRBV7-2; j_gene: TRBJ2-3; CDR3aa: CASSPRLAGGSTGTQYF
v_gene: TRBV11-3; j_gene: TRBJ2-1; CDR3aa: CASSLGIAGDSYNEQFF
v_gene: TRBV3-1/TRBV3-2; j_gene: TRBJ2-7; CDR3aa: CASSQGTAYYEQYF
v_gene: TRBV15; j_gene: TRBJ2-5; CDR3aa: CATSRAQGLGETQYF
v_gene: TRBV4-3; j_gene: TRBJ2-7; CDR3aa: CASSQDEGAPYEQYF
v_gene: TRBV7-8; j_gene: TRBJ1-6; CDR3aa: CASSRLGAGENSPLHF
v_gene: TRBV6-2/TRBV6-3; j_gene: TRBJ1-2; CDR3aa: CASSFPDYGYTF
v_gene: TRBV21-1; j_gene: TRBJ1-2; CDR3aa: CASSNCLHRQGAKYGYTF
v_gene: TRBV3-1/TRBV3-2; j_gene: TRBJ2-2; CDR3aa: CASSQRGTSGGPGNTGELFF
v_gene: TRBV27; j_gene: TRBJ1-2; CDR3aa: CASSYEPQGYGYTF
v_gene: TRBV2; j_gene: TRBJ1-2; CDR3aa: CASRQEGDGYTF
v_gene: TRBV4-1; j_gene: TRBJ2-7; CDR3aa: CASSQGPRGPYEQYF
v_gene: TRBV7-2; j_gene: TRBJ2-1; CDR3aa: CASSPPFLEQFF
v_gene: TRBV20-1; j_gene: TRBJ2-5; CDR3aa: CSASNRGQETQYF
v_gene: TRBV7-3; j_gene: TRBJ2-1; CDR3aa: CASSFETSGFYEQFF
v_gene: TRBV7-2; j_gene: TRBJ1-6; CDR3aa: CASSQGKVNSGLHF
v_gene: TRBV20-1; j_gene: TRBJ2-4; CDR3aa: CSASTGRRLAKNIQYF
v_gene: TRBV19; j_gene: TRBJ1-1; CDR3aa: CAAGDRAMNTEAFF
v_gene: TRBV7-3; j_gene: TRBJ2-3; CDR3aa: CASSLKSGGTTDTQYF